This entry describes one TCR beta chain. Its cognate antigen is unknown. Of the isolated RNA, all was reverse transcribed, and so the sequenced material was expressed TCRB transcripts. Generated by immunoSEQ multiplex PCR, the TCRdb table keeps only in-frame clones and is missing some. Counted here are 600,000 to 700,000 clones, 9.5% to 15% occurring once; the ten biggest clones make up over 0.1%. This specimen belongs to a study of beta chain features in type 1 diabetes. Looked up from germline, CDR1 is SQVTM and CDR2 is ANQGSEA. The CDR3 sequence is 12 residues long. General study findings and limits: All four CD4+ subsets from Type 1 diabetes patients carried moderately but significantly shorter TCRB CDR3s.

The chain combines TRBV29-1 with TRBJ2-3, with 9 bases matching TRBD2. The specimen sequenced was naive CD4+ T cells from blood. The TCR comes from a man between 25 and 39 years old with type 1 diabetes. CDR3 protein: CSSSGGQDTQYF. DNA of the CDR3: TGCAGTTCCAGCGGGGGGCAAGATACGCAGTATTTT.